The clone carrying this T cell receptor (beta chain) turned up a few times. This specimen comes from a study of blood T cell repertoires in COVID-19. Turning to the study itself: The origin of the acute and convalescent COVID-19 samples was the United States, Italy and Spain. T cells, B-cell-depleted T cells, or PBMCs supplied cDNA or gDNA.

In the study's own analysis: Nucleated cell counts were estimated from reference gene primer amplification. Here immunoSEQ multiplex PCR was the method, and the copy in TCRdb shows in-frame clones only, minus some. V, J and clone size were drawn from that table, and D and trimming were deduced from the DNA. The sample comprises roughly 68,000 clones, about 81% of which are singletons, and 9% to 9.5% rests with the top ten. The germline V gene has CDR1 KGHSH and CDR2 LQKENI. CDR3 length: 15 residues. J gave up 7 bases and V 2 bases, and 9 bases lay outside the gene matches. Sequences were obtained from peripheral blood. This chain uses TRBV18 with TRBJ2-7; 9 bases agree with TRBD2. This clonotype was sampled from a human donor in a cohort sampled during active COVID-19. The CDR3 DNA is TGTGCCAGCTCACCAGGAGCGGGAGGAGCGGGGGAGCAGTACTTC. It specifies CASSPGAGGAGEQYF. Together with reference TRBV18 and TRBJ2-7, the CDR3 gives the full variable domain: NAGVMQNPRHLVRRRGQEARLRCSPMKGHSHVYWYRQLPEEGLKFMVYLQKENIIDESGMPKERFSAEFPKEGPSILRIQQVVRGDSAAYFCASSPGAGGAGEQYFGPGTRLTVT.